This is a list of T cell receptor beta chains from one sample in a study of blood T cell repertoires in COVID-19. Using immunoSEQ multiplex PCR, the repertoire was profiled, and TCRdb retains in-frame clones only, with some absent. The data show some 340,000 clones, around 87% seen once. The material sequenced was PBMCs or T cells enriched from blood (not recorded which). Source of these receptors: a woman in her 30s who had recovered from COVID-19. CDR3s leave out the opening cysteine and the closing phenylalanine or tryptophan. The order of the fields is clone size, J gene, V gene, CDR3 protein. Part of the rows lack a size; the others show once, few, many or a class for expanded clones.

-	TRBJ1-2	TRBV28	ASSLQEVYGYT
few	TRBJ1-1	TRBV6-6	ASVKTEGVEAF
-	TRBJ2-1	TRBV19	ASSIGGGVNEQF
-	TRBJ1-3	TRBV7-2	ASSLQGRNTIY
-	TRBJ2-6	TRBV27	AASRGTVAGANVLT
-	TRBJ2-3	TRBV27	ASSLITPSGGAGVADTQY
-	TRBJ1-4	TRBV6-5	ASRYRDRVNEKLF
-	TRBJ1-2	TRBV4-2	ASSQEWAALYGYT
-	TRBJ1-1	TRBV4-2	ASSQPRGQNT
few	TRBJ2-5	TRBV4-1	ASSLAEPETQY
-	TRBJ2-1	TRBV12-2	ASRLEDRAGNEQF
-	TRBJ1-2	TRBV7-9	ASSLGSAGVNYGYT
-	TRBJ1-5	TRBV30	AWGKDRGNQPQH
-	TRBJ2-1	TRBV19	ASSIGTGGNEQF
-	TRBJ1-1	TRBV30	ASRRGNTEAF
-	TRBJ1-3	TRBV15	ATSRDRGSGNTIY
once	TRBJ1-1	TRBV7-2	ASSWDLNTEAF
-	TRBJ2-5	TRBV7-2	ASTIVGGAQETQY
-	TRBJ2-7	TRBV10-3	AISEWPTGAYEQY
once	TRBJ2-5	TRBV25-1	ASSGGSQETQY
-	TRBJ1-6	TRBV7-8	ASRPPGQGQSPLH
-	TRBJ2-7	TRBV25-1	ASSGYREQY
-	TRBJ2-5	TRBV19	ATSPPRGAETQY
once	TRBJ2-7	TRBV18	ASSPQAGAGEQY
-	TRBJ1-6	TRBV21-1	ASSSEGRGSYNSPLH
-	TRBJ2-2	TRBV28	ASSLFGTGRTLGELF